A selection of T cell receptor beta chains follows, all from one sample in a study of T cell repertoires in cytomegalovirus infection. Which antigens these TCRs recognize remains unknown. TCRdb called the reads again in MiXCR, with one record for every CDR3 protein. The sample carries 900,000 to 950,000 distinct CDR3 sequences, under 40% recorded once. This sample comprised cultured CD8+ T cells from PBMCs, obtained from culture after CMV antigen stimulation. The receptors shown here come from a human donor in good health (CMV status not recorded). Some clones in this sample may be carry-over from other donors' samples. The CDR3 runs from the conserved cysteine through the conserved F or W. The D gene is left open where the match is weak. Not every row has a clone size; where given, it reads once, few, many or a size class.

clone size: many
D gene: -
V gene: TRBV6-5
J gene: TRBJ1-1
CDR3 protein: CASSYSKRPNTEAFF
CDR3 DNA: TGTGCCAGCAGTTACTCGAAACGGCCGAACACTGAAGCTTTCTTT

clone size: -
D gene: -
V gene: TRBV11-1
J gene: TRBJ1-6
CDR3 protein: CASSSHPESAYNSPLHF
CDR3 DNA: TGTGCCAGCAGCTCCCACCCGGAAAGCGCCTATAATTCACCCCTCCACTTT

clone size: few
D gene: -
V gene: TRBV27
J gene: TRBJ2-7
CDR3 protein: CASTFSQGYEQYF
CDR3 DNA: TGTGCCAGCACCTTTTCCCAGGGTTACGAGCAGTACTTC

clone size: many
D gene: -
V gene: TRBV7-8
J gene: TRBJ1-2
CDR3 protein: CASSFLEANYGYTF
CDR3 DNA: TGTGCCAGCAGCTTTCTCGAAGCTAACTATGGCTACACCTTC

clone size: -
D gene: TRBD2
V gene: TRBV4-1
J gene: TRBJ2-5
CDR3 protein: CASSQRGTRGEETQYF
CDR3 DNA: TGCGCCAGCAGCCAGCGGGGGACTAGAGGAGAAGAGACCCAGTACTTC

clone size: many
D gene: -
V gene: TRBV7-9
J gene: TRBJ2-2
CDR3 protein: CASRETGNTGELFF
CDR3 DNA: TGTGCCAGCAGAGAGACAGGAAACACCGGGGAGCTGTTTTTT

clone size: few
D gene: -
V gene: TRBV6-6
J gene: TRBJ2-4
CDR3 protein: CASSYLKLGSLGVNIQYF
CDR3 DNA: TGTGCCAGCAGTTACCTAAAGCTGGGCTCGCTGGGGGTAAACATTCAGTACTTC

clone size: many
D gene: -
V gene: TRBV7-8
J gene: TRBJ2-5
CDR3 protein: CASSLGLVPETQYF
CDR3 DNA: TGTGCCAGCAGCTTAGGATTAGTCCCAGAGACCCAGTACTTC

clone size: many
D gene: TRBD1
V gene: TRBV6-2/TRBV6-3
J gene: TRBJ2-1
CDR3 protein: CASSYMQTGSLYNEQFF
CDR3 DNA: TGTGCCAGCAGTTATATGCAGACAGGGTCGCTCTACAATGAGCAGTTCTTC

clone size: few
D gene: TRBD1
V gene: TRBV6-1
J gene: TRBJ2-5
CDR3 protein: CASSEGLGQVFQETQYF
CDR3 DNA: TGTGCCAGCAGTGAAGGGCTGGGACAGGTCTTCCAAGAGACCCAGTACTTT

clone size: few
D gene: -
V gene: TRBV14
J gene: TRBJ2-5
CDR3 protein: CASSQGWELQETQYF
CDR3 DNA: TGTGCCAGCAGCCAAGGGTGGGAACTCCAAGAGACCCAGTACTTC

clone size: few
D gene: -
V gene: TRBV7-9
J gene: TRBJ1-5
CDR3 protein: CASSLGTEYSNQPQHF
CDR3 DNA: TGTGCCAGCAGCTTAGGGACGGAATATAGCAATCAGCCCCAGCATTTT

clone size: -
D gene: -
V gene: TRBV11-2
J gene: TRBJ2-6
CDR3 protein: CASSEHSGADVLTF
CDR3 DNA: TGTGCCAGCAGCGAGCACTCTGGGGCCGACGTCCTGACTTTC

clone size: many
D gene: TRBD2
V gene: TRBV7-6
J gene: TRBJ2-3
CDR3 protein: CASRSSGGSADTQYF
CDR3 DNA: TGTGCCAGCAGAAGTAGCGGGGGGAGCGCAGATACGCAGTATTTT

clone size: few
D gene: -
V gene: TRBV7-6
J gene: TRBJ1-4
CDR3 protein: CASRLTAFNEKLFF
CDR3 DNA: TGTGCCAGCAGGCTGACAGCGTTTAATGAAAAACTGTTTTTT

clone size: few
D gene: -
V gene: TRBV28
J gene: TRBJ1-2
CDR3 protein: CASSYYTGTDYGYTF
CDR3 DNA: TGTGCCAGCAGTTACTACACCGGGACGGATTATGGCTACACCTTC

clone size: few
D gene: TRBD1
V gene: TRBV27
J gene: TRBJ2-2
CDR3 protein: CASSPQGRAGELFF
CDR3 DNA: TGTGCCAGCAGCCCACAGGGGCGCGCCGGGGAGCTGTTTTTT

clone size: once
D gene: TRBD2
V gene: TRBV2
J gene: TRBJ2-3
CDR3 protein: CACPPTGGLAGRRADTQYF
CDR3 DNA: TGTGCCTGTCCCCCCACCGGAGGACTAGCGGGTCGAAGGGCAGATACGCAGTATTTT

clone size: many
D gene: TRBD1
V gene: TRBV7-2
J gene: TRBJ1-6
CDR3 protein: CASIHRGGALHF
CDR3 DNA: TGTGCCAGCATACACAGGGGAGGGGCCCTCCACTTT

clone size: -
D gene: -
V gene: TRBV6-1
J gene: TRBJ2-7
CDR3 protein: CASRRGALGTNYEQYF
CDR3 DNA: TGTGCCAGCAGACGGGGGGCCCTTGGGACGAACTACGAGCAGTACTTC

clone size: many
D gene: -
V gene: TRBV27
J gene: TRBJ1-1
CDR3 protein: CASSSNNRALNTEAFF
CDR3 DNA: TGTGCCAGCAGTTCGAATAACAGGGCCCTGAACACTGAAGCTTTCTTT

clone size: few
D gene: -
V gene: TRBV27
J gene: TRBJ2-3
CDR3 protein: CASSYSSAGMDTQYF
CDR3 DNA: TGTGCCAGCAGTTATTCTAGCGCCGGGATGGATACGCAGTATTTT

clone size: many
D gene: TRBD1
V gene: TRBV7-9
J gene: TRBJ1-1
CDR3 protein: CASSSLTEGATEAFF
CDR3 DNA: TGTGCCAGCAGCTCTCTTACAGAGGGGGCGACTGAAGCTTTCTTT

clone size: -
D gene: TRBD2
V gene: TRBV7-8
J gene: TRBJ2-3
CDR3 protein: CASSYSPILAGGTDTQYF
CDR3 DNA: TGTGCCAGCAGCTATAGCCCTATTCTAGCGGGGGGCACAGATACGCAGTATTTT

clone size: -
D gene: -
V gene: TRBV6-1
J gene: TRBJ2-3
CDR3 protein: CASSEEAYYTDTQYF
CDR3 DNA: TGTGCCAGCAGTGAAGAGGCCTACTACACAGATACGCAGTATTTT

clone size: many
D gene: TRBD1
V gene: TRBV7-6
J gene: TRBJ2-1
CDR3 protein: CASSLVDRDRGDNEQFF
CDR3 DNA: TGTGCCAGCAGCTTAGTAGACCGGGACAGGGGGGACAATGAGCAGTTCTTC

clone size: -
D gene: TRBD2
V gene: TRBV20-1
J gene: TRBJ2-1
CDR3 protein: CSARATSGGAYNEQFF
CDR3 DNA: TGCAGTGCTAGAGCGACTAGCGGGGGGGCTTACAATGAGCAGTTCTTC

clone size: few
D gene: -
V gene: TRBV7-6
J gene: TRBJ2-5
CDR3 protein: CASSPIPGEETQYF
CDR3 DNA: TGTGCCAGCAGCCCAATTCCGGGAGAAGAGACCCAGTACTTC

clone size: -
D gene: -
V gene: TRBV6-5
J gene: TRBJ2-1
CDR3 protein: CASSRGDSNEQFF
CDR3 DNA: TGTGCCAGCAGCCGAGGAGACAGCAATGAGCAGTTCTTC

clone size: -
D gene: -
V gene: TRBV6-6
J gene: TRBJ1-1
CDR3 protein: CASSWVLGTEAFF
CDR3 DNA: TGTGCCAGCAGTTGGGTTTTGGGGACTGAAGCTTTCTTT

clone size: few
D gene: TRBD1
V gene: TRBV7-9
J gene: TRBJ2-1
CDR3 protein: CASRRQGGDNEQFF
CDR3 DNA: TGTGCCAGCAGACGACAGGGGGGAGACAATGAGCAGTTCTTC

clone size: few
D gene: TRBD2
V gene: TRBV4-2
J gene: TRBJ2-5
CDR3 protein: CASSQGTSGFRETQYF
CDR3 DNA: TGTGCCAGCAGCCAAGGGACTAGCGGATTTAGAGAGACCCAGTACTTC

clone size: -
D gene: -
V gene: TRBV28
J gene: TRBJ1-4
CDR3 protein: CASSFRDGEKLFF
CDR3 DNA: TGTGCCAGCAGTTTCCGGGACGGGGAAAAACTGTTTTTT

clone size: few
D gene: TRBD1
V gene: TRBV6-1
J gene: TRBJ1-1
CDR3 protein: CASSETGGAATEAFF
CDR3 DNA: TGTGCCAGCAGTGAGACAGGGGGCGCAGCCACTGAAGCTTTCTTT

clone size: few
D gene: TRBD2
V gene: TRBV12-3/TRBV12-4
J gene: TRBJ2-2
CDR3 protein: CASSTGGFTGELFF
CDR3 DNA: TGTGCCAGCTCTACGGGGGGGTTCACCGGGGAGCTGTTTTTT

clone size: few
D gene: -
V gene: TRBV5-4
J gene: TRBJ1-6
CDR3 protein: CASSIGGVYNSPLHF
CDR3 DNA: TGTGCCAGCAGCATCGGCGGGGTGTATAATTCACCCCTCCACTTT

clone size: -
D gene: -
V gene: TRBV5-6
J gene: TRBJ2-1
CDR3 protein: CASSLGISSYNEQFF
CDR3 DNA: TGTGCCAGCAGCTTGGGGATTAGCTCCTACAATGAGCAGTTCTTC

clone size: -
D gene: -
V gene: TRBV19
J gene: TRBJ1-2
CDR3 protein: CASRWGRGYGYTF
CDR3 DNA: TGTGCCAGTAGATGGGGGAGAGGCTATGGCTACACCTTC

clone size: -
D gene: TRBD2
V gene: TRBV2
J gene: TRBJ2-3
CDR3 protein: CARTDGGAADTQYF
CDR3 DNA: TGTGCCAGGACCGACGGGGGGGCGGCAGATACGCAGTATTTT

clone size: few
D gene: -
V gene: TRBV28
J gene: TRBJ2-1
CDR3 protein: CASSSKTRYYNEQFF
CDR3 DNA: TGTGCCAGCAGTTCCAAGACTAGGTATTACAATGAGCAGTTCTTC

clone size: many
D gene: -
V gene: TRBV7-2
J gene: TRBJ1-5
CDR3 protein: CASSLEPNNQPQHF
CDR3 DNA: TGTGCCAGCAGCTTAGAGCCGAACAATCAGCCCCAGCATTTT

clone size: -
D gene: -
V gene: TRBV4-3
J gene: TRBJ2-2
CDR3 protein: CASSQDPTGTGELFF
CDR3 DNA: TGCGCCAGCAGCCAAGATCCCACAGGGACCGGGGAGCTGTTTTTT

clone size: few
D gene: -
V gene: TRBV11-2
J gene: TRBJ1-2
CDR3 protein: CASSLPSRSYGYTF
CDR3 DNA: TGTGCCAGCAGCTTACCGTCCAGATCCTATGGCTACACCTTC

clone size: -
D gene: TRBD1
V gene: TRBV20-1
J gene: TRBJ1-5
CDR3 protein: CSARTDGQVKDQPQHF
CDR3 DNA: TGCAGTGCTAGGACCGACGGACAGGTTAAGGATCAGCCCCAGCATTTT

clone size: many
D gene: TRBD2
V gene: TRBV7-6
J gene: TRBJ2-1
CDR3 protein: CASSLSSGTNEQFF
CDR3 DNA: TGTGCCAGCAGCCTCTCTAGCGGGACCAATGAGCAGTTCTTC

clone size: -
D gene: -
V gene: TRBV5-4
J gene: TRBJ1-1
CDR3 protein: CASSQGRGPTNTEAFF
CDR3 DNA: TGTGCCAGCAGCCAAGGCCGGGGACCTACTAACACTGAAGCTTTCTTT

clone size: -
D gene: -
V gene: TRBV7-4
J gene: TRBJ2-1
CDR3 protein: CVSSSRVPTYNEQFF
CDR3 DNA: TGTGTCAGCAGCAGCAGGGTGCCGACCTACAATGAGCAGTTCTTC

clone size: -
D gene: TRBD1
V gene: TRBV12-5
J gene: TRBJ2-1
CDR3 protein: CASDPRDRDNEQFF
CDR3 DNA: TGTGCTAGTGACCCCCGGGACAGGGACAATGAGCAGTTCTTC

clone size: many
D gene: -
V gene: TRBV7-8
J gene: TRBJ2-5
CDR3 protein: CASSVQETWETQYF
CDR3 DNA: TGTGCCAGCAGCGTCCAGGAGACTTGGGAGACCCAGTACTTC

clone size: -
D gene: -
V gene: TRBV5-4
J gene: TRBJ1-4
CDR3 protein: CASSFGPGEKLFF
CDR3 DNA: TGTGCCAGCAGCTTCGGGCCTGGGGAAAAACTGTTTTTT